This TCR beta chain was observed in a study of blood T cell repertoires in COVID-19. Study context: COVID-19 samples, acute and convalescent, were from the United States, Italy and Spain.

With 2 bases removed from V and 0 bases from J, the gap between germline ends came to 5 bases. The CDR3 consists of 14 residues. From germline, CDR1 is SGHVS and CDR2 FQNEAQ. Profiling relied on immunoSEQ multiplex PCR, and the TCRdb table lists in-frame clones only, not all of them. Seen here are under 200,000 clones, 70% to 85% observed once, and the top ten hold 4.5% to 6.5%. Enrollees, roughly 18 to 90 years old, lived in fewer than 25 US areas. This TCR derives from a woman aged 55-75 years with acute COVID-19. The sample taken for sequencing was PBMCs or T cells enriched from blood (not recorded which). The chain carries TRBV7-8 and TRBJ1-3; D unclear. This CDR3 reads CASSLQASGNTIYF. The CDR3 DNA follows: TGTGCCAGCAGCTTACAGGCCTCTGGAAACACCATATATTTT.